This T cell receptor (beta chain) was retrieved from a study of blood T cells in healthy people across ages. Study conclusions and caveats: In long-lived donors, naive CD4+ cell counts and diversity exceeded those of aged donors.

As for this clonotype: The antigen remains undetermined.

The CDR3 is made up of 12 amino acids. V lost 9 bases to trimming and J lost 6 bases; unmatched junction nucleotides: 2. Germline values: CDR1 SGDLS, CDR2 YYNGEE. Combining a sample-barcoded 5' primer with a J-beta primer mix, a second PCR ran for roughly 7 to 12 cycles. TCRdb recomputed calls from the 5' RACE reads with MiXCR, one row per CDR3 protein. The sample consists of some 860,000 distinct CDR3 sequences, roughly 50% of them appearing once. Staff drew ten milliliters of peripheral blood from each donor. This TCR derives from a man aged 35-49 years in good health. The sample consisted of blood. The rearrangement uses TRBV9 and TRBJ2-1; TRBD2 matches 11 bases. The CDR3 spells CATGTSGNEQFF. The CDR3 coding sequence is TGTGCCACCGGGACTAGCGGCAATGAGCAGTTCTTC.